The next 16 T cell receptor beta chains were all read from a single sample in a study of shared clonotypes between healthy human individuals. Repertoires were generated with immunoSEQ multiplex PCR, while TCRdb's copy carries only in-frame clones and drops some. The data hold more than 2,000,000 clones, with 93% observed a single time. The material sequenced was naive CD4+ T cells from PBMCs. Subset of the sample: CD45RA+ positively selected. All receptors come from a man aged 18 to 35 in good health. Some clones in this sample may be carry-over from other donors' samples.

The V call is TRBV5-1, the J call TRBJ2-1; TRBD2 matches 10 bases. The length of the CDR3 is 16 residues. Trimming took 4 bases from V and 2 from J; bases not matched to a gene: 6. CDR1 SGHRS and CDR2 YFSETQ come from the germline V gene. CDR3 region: CASSTLAGMAYNEQFF. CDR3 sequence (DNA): TGCGCCAGCAGCACACTAGCGGGAATGGCCTACAATGAGCAGTTCTTC.

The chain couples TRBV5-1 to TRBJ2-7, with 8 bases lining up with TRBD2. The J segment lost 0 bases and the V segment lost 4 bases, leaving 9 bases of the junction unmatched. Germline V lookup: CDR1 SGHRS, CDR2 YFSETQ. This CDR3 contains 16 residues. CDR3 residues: CASSPAPGGVSYEQYF. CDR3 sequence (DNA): TGCGCCAGCAGCCCCGCTCCGGGAGGGGTCTCCTACGAGCAGTACTTC.

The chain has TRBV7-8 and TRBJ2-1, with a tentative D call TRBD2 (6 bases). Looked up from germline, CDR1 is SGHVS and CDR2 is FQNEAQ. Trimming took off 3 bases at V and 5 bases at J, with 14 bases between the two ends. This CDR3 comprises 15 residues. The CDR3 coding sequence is TGTGCCAGCAGCTTGGGGTTAGGGAGGAACAATGAGCAGTTCTTC. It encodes CASSLGLGRNNEQFF.

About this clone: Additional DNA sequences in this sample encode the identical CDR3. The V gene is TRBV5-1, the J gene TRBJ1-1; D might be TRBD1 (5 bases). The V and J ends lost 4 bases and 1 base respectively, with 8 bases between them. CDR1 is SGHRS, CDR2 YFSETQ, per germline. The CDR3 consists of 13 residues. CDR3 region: CASSDQGNTEAFF. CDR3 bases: TGCGCCAGCAGCGACCAGGGGAACACTGAAGCTTTCTTT.

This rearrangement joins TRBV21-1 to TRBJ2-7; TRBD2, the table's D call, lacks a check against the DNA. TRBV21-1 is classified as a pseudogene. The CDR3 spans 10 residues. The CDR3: CASSRGEQYF. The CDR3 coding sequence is TGTGCCAGCAGCAGAGGCGAGCAGTACTTC.

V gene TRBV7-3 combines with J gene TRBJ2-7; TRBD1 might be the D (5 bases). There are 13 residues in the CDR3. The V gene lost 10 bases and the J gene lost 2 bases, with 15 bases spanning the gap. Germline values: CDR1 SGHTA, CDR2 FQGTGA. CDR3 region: CATDPNRPYEQYF. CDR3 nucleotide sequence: TGTGCCACAGACCCGAACAGGCCCTACGAGCAGTACTTC.

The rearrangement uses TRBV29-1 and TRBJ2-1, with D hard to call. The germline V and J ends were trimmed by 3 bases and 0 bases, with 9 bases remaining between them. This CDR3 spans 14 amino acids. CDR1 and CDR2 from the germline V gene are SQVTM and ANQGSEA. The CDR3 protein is CSVDRRLSYNEQFF. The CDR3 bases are TGCAGCGTTGACCGGAGACTCTCCTACAATGAGCAGTTCTTC.

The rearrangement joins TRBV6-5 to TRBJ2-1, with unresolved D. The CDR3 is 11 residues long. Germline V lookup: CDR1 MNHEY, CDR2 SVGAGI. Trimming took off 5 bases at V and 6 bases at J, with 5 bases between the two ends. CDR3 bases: TGTGCCAGCAGTCCTGGCAATGAGCAGTTCTTC. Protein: CASSPGNEQFF.

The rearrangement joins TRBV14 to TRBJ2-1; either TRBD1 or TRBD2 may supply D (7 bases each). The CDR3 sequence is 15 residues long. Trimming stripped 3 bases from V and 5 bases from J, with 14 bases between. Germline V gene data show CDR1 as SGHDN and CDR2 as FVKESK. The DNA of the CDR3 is TGTGCCAGCAGCCAGAGCAGGGGGGGGAACAATGAGCAGTTCTTC. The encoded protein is CASSQSRGGNNEQFF.

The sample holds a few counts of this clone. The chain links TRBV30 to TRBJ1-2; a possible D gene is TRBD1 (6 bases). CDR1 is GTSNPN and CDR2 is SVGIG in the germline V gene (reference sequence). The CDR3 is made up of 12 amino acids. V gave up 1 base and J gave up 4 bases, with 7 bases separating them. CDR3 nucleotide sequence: TGTGCCTGGAGTGGGACAGTCTATGGCTACACCTTC. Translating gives CAWSGTVYGYTF.

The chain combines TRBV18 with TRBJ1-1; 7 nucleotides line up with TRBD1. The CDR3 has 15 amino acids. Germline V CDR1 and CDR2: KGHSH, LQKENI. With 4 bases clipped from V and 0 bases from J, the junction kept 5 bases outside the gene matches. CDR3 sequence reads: CASSQRTGMNTEAFF. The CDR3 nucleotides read TGTGCCAGCTCACAACGGACAGGAATGAACACTGAAGCTTTCTTT.

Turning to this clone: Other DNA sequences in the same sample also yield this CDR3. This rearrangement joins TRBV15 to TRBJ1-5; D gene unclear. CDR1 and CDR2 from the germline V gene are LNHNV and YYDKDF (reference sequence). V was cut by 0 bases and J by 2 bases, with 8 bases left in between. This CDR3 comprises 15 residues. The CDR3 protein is CATSRDYSGNQPQHF. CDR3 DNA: TGTGCCACCAGCAGAGATTATAGTGGCAATCAGCCCCAGCATTTT.

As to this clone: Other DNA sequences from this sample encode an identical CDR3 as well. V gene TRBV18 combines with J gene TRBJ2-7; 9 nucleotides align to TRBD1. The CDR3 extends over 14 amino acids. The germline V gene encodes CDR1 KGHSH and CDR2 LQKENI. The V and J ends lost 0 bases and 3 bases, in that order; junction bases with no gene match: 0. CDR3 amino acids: CASSPPTGGYEQYF. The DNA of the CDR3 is TGTGCCAGCTCACCACCGACAGGGGGCTACGAGCAGTACTTC.

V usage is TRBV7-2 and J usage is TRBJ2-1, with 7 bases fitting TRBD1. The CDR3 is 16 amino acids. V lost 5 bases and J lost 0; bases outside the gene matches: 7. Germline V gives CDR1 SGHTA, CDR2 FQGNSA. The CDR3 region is CASSGRQGRSYNEQFF. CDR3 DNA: TGTGCCAGCAGCGGACGACAGGGACGCTCCTACAATGAGCAGTTCTTC.

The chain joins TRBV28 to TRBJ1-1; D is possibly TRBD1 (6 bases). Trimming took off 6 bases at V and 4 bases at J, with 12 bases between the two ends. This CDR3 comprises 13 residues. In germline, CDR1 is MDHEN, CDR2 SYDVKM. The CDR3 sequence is CASRKGGGTEAFF. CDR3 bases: TGTGCCAGCAGGAAGGGGGGGGGCACTGAAGCTTTCTTT.

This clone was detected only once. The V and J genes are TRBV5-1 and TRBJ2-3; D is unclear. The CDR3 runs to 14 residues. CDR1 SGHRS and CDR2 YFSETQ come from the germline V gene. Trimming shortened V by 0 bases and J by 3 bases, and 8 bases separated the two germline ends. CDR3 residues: CASSLEVGTDTQYF. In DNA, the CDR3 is TGCGCCAGCAGCTTGGAGGTCGGGACAGATACGCAGTATTTT. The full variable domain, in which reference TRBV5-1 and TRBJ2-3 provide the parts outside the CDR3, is KAGVTQTPRYLIKTRGQQVTLSCSPISGHRSVSWYQQTPGQGLQFLFEYFSETQRNKGNFPGRFSGRQFSNSRSEMNVSTLELGDSALYLCASSLEVGTDTQYFGPGTRLTVL.